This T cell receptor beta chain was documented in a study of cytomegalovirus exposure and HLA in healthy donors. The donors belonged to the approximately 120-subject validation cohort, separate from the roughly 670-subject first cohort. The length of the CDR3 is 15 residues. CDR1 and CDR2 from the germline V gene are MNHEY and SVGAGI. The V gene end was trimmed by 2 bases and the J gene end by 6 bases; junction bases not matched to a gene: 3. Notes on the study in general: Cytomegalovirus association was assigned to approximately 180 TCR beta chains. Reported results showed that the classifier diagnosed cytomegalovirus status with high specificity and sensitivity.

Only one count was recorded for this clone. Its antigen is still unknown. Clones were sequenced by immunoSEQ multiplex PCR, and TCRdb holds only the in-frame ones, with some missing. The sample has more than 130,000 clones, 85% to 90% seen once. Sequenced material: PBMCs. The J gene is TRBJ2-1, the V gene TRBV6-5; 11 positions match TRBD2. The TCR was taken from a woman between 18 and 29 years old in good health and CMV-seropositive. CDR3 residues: CASSYRGLAANEQFF. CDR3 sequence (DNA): TGTGCCAGCAGTTACCGGGGACTAGCGGCCAATGAGCAGTTCTTC.